This passage covers 20 T cell receptor beta chains from one sample sequenced in a study of beta chain features in type 1 diabetes. Study-wide results and caveats: Researchers report that Type 1 diabetes patients had moderately but significantly shorter TCRB CDR3s across all four CD4+ subsets.

These receptors have no known antigen. Every bit of the isolated RNA underwent reverse transcription, so sequencing read expressed TCRB transcripts. Repertoires were generated with immunoSEQ multiplex PCR, while TCRdb's copy carries only in-frame clones and drops some. The data hold more than 300,000 clones, with 9.3% observed a single time. The sequenced sample consisted of central memory CD4+ T cells from blood. The receptors stem from a man aged 30 to 45 with type 1 diabetes.

The chain joins TRBV7-9 to TRBJ2-2; TRBD2 is a possible D gene (7 bases). Trimming removed 5 bases from V and 4 bases from J, with 17 bases in between. CDR3 length: 16 residues. CDR1 is SEHNR, CDR2 FQNEAQ, per germline (reference sequence). The DNA for the CDR3 is TGTGCCAGCAGCCCCACATGGGGGGGCGGCACCGGGGAGCTGTTTTTT. Translated: CASSPTWGGGTGELFF.

Only a few counts were recorded for this clone. V is TRBV7-2 and J is TRBJ1-2; 9 positions agree with TRBD1. With 5 bases clipped from V and 7 bases from J, the junction kept 11 bases outside the gene matches. The CDR3 has 15 residues. The V gene's germline CDR1 is SGHTA and CDR2 FQGNSA. DNA for the CDR3: TGTGCCAGCAGCATACGACAGGGGGACTTTGGTGGCTACACCTTC. Translating it yields CASSIRQGDFGGYTF. The variable domain in full, completed from reference TRBV7-2 and TRBJ1-2, reads GAGVSQSPSNKVTEKGKDVELRCDPISGHTALYWYRQSLGQGLEFLIYFQGNSAPDKSGLPSDRFSAERTGGSVSTLTIQRTQQEDSAVYLCASSIRQGDFGGYTFGSGTRLTVV.

This clone has only a few counts. The rearrangement links TRBV5-6 to TRBJ2-1; D is ambiguous. Trimming pared 0 bases from V and 8 bases from J, leaving 6 bases between. The CDR3 contains 12 residues. In germline, CDR1 is SGHDT, CDR2 YYEEEE. CDR3 loop: CASSLVPHEQFF. In DNA, the CDR3 is TGTGCCAGCAGCTTGGTTCCACATGAGCAGTTCTTC. Variable domain in full (rest from reference TRBV5-6 and TRBJ2-1): DAGVTQSPTHLIKTRGQQVTLRCSPKSGHDTVSWYQQALGQGPQFIFQYYEEEERQRGNFPDRFSGHQFPNYSSELNVNALLLGDSALYLCASSLVPHEQFFGPGTRLTVL.

The V and J genes are TRBV5-1 and TRBJ2-3; 7 bases agree with TRBD2. V gave up 0 bases and J gave up 4 bases; unmatched junction bases: 2. The CDR3 is 14 residues long. Germline loops: CDR1 SGHRS, CDR2 YFSETQ. The DNA of the CDR3 is TGCGCCAGCAGCTTGGGGACTAGGTCAGATACGCAGTATTTT. Translation gives CASSLGTRSDTQYF.

This clone has a handful of counts. The V and J genes are TRBV5-4 and TRBJ1-2; D is ambiguous. The germline CDR1 and CDR2 sequences are SGHNT and YYREEE (reference sequence). The CDR3 has 14 amino acids. The germline V and J ends were trimmed by 0 bases and 6 bases, with 12 bases remaining between them. CDR3 amino acids: CASSLAQEPHGYTF. Here the CDR3 DNA reads TGTGCCAGCAGCTTGGCCCAGGAGCCCCATGGCTACACCTTC.

The sample holds a few counts of this clone. This sample also contains other DNA sequences that code for the same CDR3. The chain has TRBV5-1 and TRBJ2-7; the match to TRBD2 covers 12 bases. Germline V gene lookup returns CDR1 SGHRS and CDR2 YFSETQ. The CDR3 consists of 16 residues. V dropped 0 bases and J dropped 1; count of bases not matched to a gene: 2. The CDR3 DNA follows: TGCGCCAGCAGCTTGGGACTAGCGGGGGCATCCTACGAGCAGTACTTC. Amino acids: CASSLGLAGASYEQYF.

This chain connects TRBV7-2 to TRBJ2-7; 14 bases are a match to TRBD2. Germline values: CDR1 SGHTA, CDR2 FQGNSA. After removal of 5 bases from V and 0 bases from J, the junction contained 9 bases not matched to a gene. The length of the CDR3 is 18 residues. The CDR3 DNA follows: TGTGCCAGCAGCGGCGGACTAGCGGGGGGTTTTACCTCCTACGAGCAGTACTTC. It encodes CASSGGLAGGFTSYEQYF.

This clone was seen ten or more times. Other DNA sequences within the sample encode an identical CDR3. The V call is TRBV18, the J call TRBJ1-2; 7 bases line up with TRBD1. Germline V gene sequence: CDR1 KGHSH, CDR2 LQKENI. CDR3 length equals 13 residues. Trimming removed 3 bases from V and 2 bases from J; junction bases left unmatched: 0. This CDR3 is CASSPDRNYGYTF. CDR3 in DNA: TGTGCCAGCTCACCGGACAGGAACTATGGCTACACCTTC.

This rearrangement joins TRBV27 to TRBJ2-6; D not certain. Looked up from germline, CDR1 is MNHEY and CDR2 is SMNVEV (reference sequence). Trimming pared 4 bases from V and 2 bases from J, leaving 12 bases between. This CDR3 has 16 residues. The CDR3 DNA follows: TGTGCCAGCAGTTGGTTTGGTGGGCCTGGGGCCAACGTCCTGACTTTC. It encodes CASSWFGGPGANVLTF.

In this sample, this clone turned up a few times. This specimen includes other DNA sequences encoding the same CDR3. V gene TRBV7-2 combines with J gene TRBJ2-7; D gene uncertain. There are 13 residues in the CDR3. Per germline, CDR1 SGHTA and CDR2 FQGNSA. Trimming stripped 3 bases from V and 1 base from J, with 7 bases between. The CDR3 loop reads CASSFGQSYEQYF. DNA for the CDR3: TGTGCCAGCAGCTTCGGGCAGTCCTACGAGCAGTACTTC.

This clone came up many times. V gene TRBV6-6 combines with J gene TRBJ1-6, with D maybe TRBD1 (5 bases). CDR3 length equals 14 residues. The V gene lost 3 bases and the J gene lost 7 bases, with 10 bases spanning the gap. The germline V gene encodes CDR1 MNHNY and CDR2 SVGAGI (reference sequence). The CDR3 DNA reads TGTGCCAGCAGTTATAACGGGGACAATTCACCCCTCCACTTT. This gives the protein CASSYNGDNSPLHF.

This clone was counted a few times. This chain joins TRBV5-1 and TRBJ1-4; the D is unclear. The CDR3 has 17 amino acids. The germline gives CDR1 SGHRS, CDR2 YFSETQ. V shed 1 base and J shed 3 bases, with 16 bases lying between them. As DNA, the CDR3 is TGCGCCAGCAGCTTGTCAGATCCCTCGGGGTCTAATGAAAAACTGTTTTTT. Translated, it gives CASSLSDPSGSNEKLFF. The complete variable domain, with remaining parts taken from reference TRBV5-1 and TRBJ1-4, reads KAGVTQTPRYLIKTRGQQVTLSCSPISGHRSVSWYQQTPGQGLQFLFEYFSETQRNKGNFPGRFSGRQFSNSRSEMNVSTLELGDSALYLCASSLSDPSGSNEKLFFGSGTQLSVL.

The gene calls are TRBV5-1 and TRBJ2-7; TRBD1 matches at 10 bases. Trimming took 4 bases from V and 7 from J; bases not matched to a gene: 11. Germline CDR1 SGHRS, CDR2 YFSETQ. This CDR3 spans 15 amino acids. The CDR3 protein is CASSPGTGDYVEQYF. CDR3 DNA: TGCGCCAGCAGCCCCGGGACAGGGGACTATGTGGAGCAGTACTTC.

This clone was recorded a few times. V and J are TRBV7-8 and TRBJ1-2, with 9 bases that match TRBD1. The CDR3 is 14 amino acids. Germline values: CDR1 SGHVS, CDR2 FQNEAQ. V trimming: 5 bases; J trimming: 7 bases; junction bases outside the gene matches: 8. CDR3 DNA sequence: TGTGCCAGCAGCCCAGGTTCGGACAGGGGTGGCTACACCTTC. It is translated as CASSPGSDRGGYTF.

The genes are TRBV18 and TRBJ2-7, with D possibly TRBD1 on 6 matching bases. In germline, CDR1 is KGHSH, CDR2 LQKENI. The ends were cut back, 3 bases at V and 3 bases at J, with 21 bases in the middle. CDR3 length: 17 amino acids. DNA for the CDR3: TGTGCCAGCTCACCTTCAAGGACGACAGGTGTTGGCTACGAGCAGTACTTC. This translates into CASSPSRTTGVGYEQYF.

The J gene is TRBJ1-1, the V gene TRBV5-1; D gene unclear. The CDR3 totals 14 residues. The V end was cut by 1 base, the J end by 3 bases, with 10 bases between. The germline V gene encodes CDR1 SGHRS and CDR2 YFSETQ. The CDR3 spells CASSLFNGDTEAFF. The DNA of the CDR3 is TGCGCCAGCAGCTTGTTTAATGGGGACACTGAAGCTTTCTTT.

The gene calls are TRBV6-5 and TRBJ2-7; D is possibly TRBD1 or TRBD2 (6 bases each). The CDR3 consists of 15 residues. Germline V gene data show CDR1 as MNHEY and CDR2 as SVGAGI. V dropped 5 bases and J dropped 1 base, with 15 bases sitting between them. The CDR3 DNA sequence: TGTGCCAGCAGTCCCCAAGGAGGGGGGTCCTACGAGCAGTACTTC. Amino acid sequence: CASSPQGGGSYEQYF.

This clone was counted many times. The chain links TRBV2 to TRBJ2-5, with 10 bases that match TRBD1. This CDR3 has 15 residues. After removal of 5 bases from V and 5 bases from J, the junction contained 8 bases not matched to a gene. Germline V gene sequence: CDR1 SNHLY, CDR2 FYNNEI. CDR3 amino acids: CASSPGTGVGETQYF. The CDR3 DNA is TGTGCCAGCAGTCCCGGGACAGGGGTCGGGGAGACCCAGTACTTC.

At least ten counts were recorded for this clone. V is TRBV9 and J is TRBJ1-2, with 9 positions matching TRBD1. This CDR3 is 13 amino acids long. Germline trimming cut 1 base from V and 6 bases from J; bases unmatched to any gene: 1. CDR1 SGDLS and CDR2 YYNGEE come from the germline V gene. The CDR3 sequence is CASSVRQGDGYTF. CDR3 in DNA: TGTGCCAGCAGCGTAAGACAGGGGGATGGCTACACCTTC.

This chain links TRBV28 with TRBJ1-6, with D unclear. The CDR3 extends over 13 amino acids. Germline V CDR1 and CDR2: MDHEN, SYDVKM. Trimming took off 4 bases at V and 3 bases at J, with 4 bases between the two ends. CDR3 nucleotide sequence: TGTGCCAGCAGTTCATTCTATAATTCACCCCTCCACTTT. This gives the protein CASSSFYNSPLHF.